One T cell receptor beta chain is described in this entry. What it recognizes is unknown. V shed 2 bases and J shed 9 bases, with 14 bases lying between them. Germline V CDR1 and CDR2: ENHRY, SYGVKD. This CDR3 spans 14 amino acids. Each donor's status was that of a healthy bone marrow donor. These data are taken from a study of cytomegalovirus exposure and HLA in healthy donors. The study's findings and limits: The study listed under 200 cytomegalovirus-associated TCR beta chains. More clonal expansion characterized HLA-associated TCR beta chains than equally common others in a later analysis. Despite most TCR sequences being rare, some public TCRs occurred in many donors.

Primers included in the PCR were 60 Vbeta and 13 Jbeta primers. Data came from immunoSEQ multiplex PCR; TCRdb stores just in-frame clones and leaves some out. This table holds some 170,000 clones, around 75% found once. The chain employs TRBV10-3 and TRBJ2-1; D unresolved. The sample comprised PBMCs. The receptor was isolated from a woman aged 45-60 years in good health and CMV-seropositive. The CDR3 sequence: CAISEDTTLVEQFF. The CDR3, as DNA: TGTGCCATCAGTGAGGATACTACTTTAGTTGAGCAGTTCTTC.